These T cell receptor beta chains were read from a single sample in a study of T-cell memory formation after mild COVID-19. TCRdb called the 5' RACE reads again in MiXCR, with one record for every CDR3 protein. The sample contains about 430,000 distinct CDR3 sequences, roughly 18% of which appear only once. The sample comprised PBMCs or a T cell subset sorted from them (not recorded which). The receptors come from a young man who had mild COVID-19 (a few samples of this study predate the infection). Cell type and time point are not known. The CDR3 runs from the conserved cysteine through the conserved F or W. The D gene is left open where the match is weak. Only some rows state a clone size, as once, few, many or a class for expanded clones.

J gene | V gene | D gene | clone size | CDR3 DNA | CDR3 protein
TRBJ2-7 | TRBV5-1 | TRBD1 | few | TGCGCCAGCACCCGGACAGGGGAAGGTTACGAGCAGTACTTC | CASTRTGEGYEQYF
TRBJ2-5 | TRBV5-1 | . | . | TGCGCCAGCAGCTTGCCCCGACAGGGAGGGGCAGAGACCCAGTACTTC | CASSLPRQGGAETQYF
TRBJ2-7 | TRBV12-3/TRBV12-4 | . | many | TGTGCCAGCACCGCCGGGGGTCGCGAGCAGTACTTC | CASTAGGREQYF
TRBJ1-2 | TRBV7-2 | TRBD1 | many | TGTGCCAGCAGCCCTGAGGGGGCGTATGGCTACACCTTC | CASSPEGAYGYTF
TRBJ2-3 | TRBV20-1 | TRBD1 | . | TGCAGTGCCCAACCGGACCAGGGGGCGACAGATACGCAGTATTTT | CSAQPDQGATDTQYF
TRBJ1-1 | TRBV7-9 | . | once | TGTGCCAGCAGCCCCGGGACATCTTGGGGCACTGAAGCTTTCTTT | CASSPGTSWGTEAFF
TRBJ1-1 | TRBV18 | . | many | TGTGCCAGCAGCCCGGTGGGGAACACTGAAGCTTTCTTT | CASSPVGNTEAFF
TRBJ2-3 | TRBV6-6 | TRBD2 | . | TGTGCCAGCAGCCGACCTCCTAGCGGGGGGCATTTGGATACGCAGTATTTT | CASSRPPSGGHLDTQYF
TRBJ2-3 | TRBV29-1 | . | many | TGCAGCTTTGAATTTGGGTCTACAGATACGCAGTATTTT | CSFEFGSTDTQYF
TRBJ1-3 | TRBV29-1 | . | . | TGCAGCGTACCCGACGGTGTCTCTGGAAACACCATATATTTT | CSVPDGVSGNTIYF
TRBJ2-1 | TRBV7-3 | TRBD2 | . | TGTGCCAGCAGGGAGGCGGGGGGAAGTGAGCAGTTCTTC | CASREAGGSEQFF
TRBJ2-4 | TRBV6-5 | TRBD1 | . | TGTGCCAGCAGTCAACAGGGGGGCCAAAACATTCAGTACTTC | CASSQQGGQNIQYF
TRBJ2-5 | TRBV20-1 | . | . | TGCAGTGCTAACTTCCAGGAGACCCAGTACTTC | CSANFQETQYF
TRBJ1-1 | TRBV7-2 | TRBD1 | few | TGTGCCAGCAGCTTCTACAGGGGCTCAGAAGCTTTCTTT | CASSFYRGSEAFF
TRBJ2-2 | TRBV12-3/TRBV12-4 | TRBD2 | . | TGTGCCAGCAGTCGAGCGGGGGCCACCGGGGAGCTGTTTTTT | CASSRAGATGELFF
TRBJ1-1 | TRBV29-1 | TRBD1 | . | TGCAGCGTAGCCCGGGACAGCATGTACACTGAAGCTTTCTTT | CSVARDSMYTEAFF
TRBJ1-5 | TRBV6-6 | . | few | TGTGCCAGCAGTACCGGTGTGGAGCCCCAGCATTTT | CASSTGVEPQHF
TRBJ2-7 | TRBV5-8 | . | few | TGTGCCAGCAGCTTCCCGGGATCCTACGAGCAGTACTTC | CASSFPGSYEQYF
TRBJ1-2 | TRBV3-1 | . | . | TGTGCCAGCAGTGCAAGGTCCCCGTTTGGCTACACCTTC | CASSARSPFGYTF
TRBJ1-2 | TRBV20-1 | . | few | TGCAGTGCTAGAACTATGCGGGGGGGTCCTGGCTACACCTTC | CSARTMRGGPGYTF
TRBJ2-1 | TRBV3-1 | TRBD2 | few | TGTGCCAGCAGCCTCGGACTAGCGGGGGGGCAAGGGAATGAGCAGTTCTTC | CASSLGLAGGQGNEQFF
TRBJ2-2 | TRBV7-2 | . | many | TGTGCCAGCAGCCGAGACAGGAGAAACACCGGGGAGCTGTTTTTT | CASSRDRRNTGELFF
TRBJ2-3 | TRBV6-1 | . | few | TGTGCCAGCAGTGGACGGGGGATACGGGCAGATACGCAGTATTTT | CASSGRGIRADTQYF
TRBJ1-2 | TRBV30 | TRBD1 | . | TGTGCCTGGAGTGTAGCCTCACGGGACAGGGACACCTTC | CAWSVASRDRDTF